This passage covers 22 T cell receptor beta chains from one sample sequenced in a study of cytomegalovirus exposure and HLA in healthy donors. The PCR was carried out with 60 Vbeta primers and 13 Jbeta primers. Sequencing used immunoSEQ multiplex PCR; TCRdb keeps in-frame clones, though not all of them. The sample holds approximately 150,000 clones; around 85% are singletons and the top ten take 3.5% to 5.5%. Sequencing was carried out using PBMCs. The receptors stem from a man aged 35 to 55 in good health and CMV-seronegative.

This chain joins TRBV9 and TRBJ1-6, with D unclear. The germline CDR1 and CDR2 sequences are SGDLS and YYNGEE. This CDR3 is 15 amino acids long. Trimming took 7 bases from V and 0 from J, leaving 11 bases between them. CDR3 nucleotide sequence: TGTGCCAGCTCGGAGGGTTTCTCCTATAATTCACCCCTCCACTTT. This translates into CASSEGFSYNSPLHF.

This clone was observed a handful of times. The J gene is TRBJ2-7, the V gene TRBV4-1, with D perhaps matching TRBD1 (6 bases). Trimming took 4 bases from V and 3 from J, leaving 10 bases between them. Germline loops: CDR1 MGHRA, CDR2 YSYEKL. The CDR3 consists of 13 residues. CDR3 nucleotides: TGCGCCAGCAGCCCGGACAGAATCTACGAGCAGTACTTC. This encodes CASSPDRIYEQYF.

This CDR3 reads CASSRAGPDRVARYTF. The CDR3 region has the DNA TGTGCCAGCAGCCGCGCCGGGCCAGACAGGGTGGCTCGCTACACCTTC. V is TRBV4-2 and J is TRBJ1-2, with TRBD1 matching 7 bases. CDR3 size: 16 residues. Germline V gene lookup returns CDR1 LGHNA and CDR2 YNFKEQ. Trimming cost V 4 bases and J 9 bases; bases outside gene matches: 17.

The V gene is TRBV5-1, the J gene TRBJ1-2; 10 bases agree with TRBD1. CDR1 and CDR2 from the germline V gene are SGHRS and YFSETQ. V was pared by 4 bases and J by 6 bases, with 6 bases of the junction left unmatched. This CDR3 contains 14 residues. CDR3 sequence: CASSVDRGRDGYTF. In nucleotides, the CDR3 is TGCGCCAGCAGCGTCGACAGGGGGCGAGATGGCTACACCTTC.

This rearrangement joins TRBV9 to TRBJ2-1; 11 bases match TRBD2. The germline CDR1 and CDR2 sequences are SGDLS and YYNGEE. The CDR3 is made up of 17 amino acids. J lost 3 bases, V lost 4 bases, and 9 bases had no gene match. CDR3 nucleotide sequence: TGTGCCAGCAGCCTTACCTCTAGCGGGGGGCTCTACAATGAGCAGTTCTTC. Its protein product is CASSLTSSGGLYNEQFF.

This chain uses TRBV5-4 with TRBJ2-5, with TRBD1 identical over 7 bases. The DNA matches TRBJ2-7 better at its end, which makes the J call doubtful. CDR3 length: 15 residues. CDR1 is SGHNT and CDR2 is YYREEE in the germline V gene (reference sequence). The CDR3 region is CASSPRTGAAYEQYF. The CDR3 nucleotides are TGTGCCAGCAGCCCCCGAACAGGGGCGGCCTACGAGCAGTACTTC.

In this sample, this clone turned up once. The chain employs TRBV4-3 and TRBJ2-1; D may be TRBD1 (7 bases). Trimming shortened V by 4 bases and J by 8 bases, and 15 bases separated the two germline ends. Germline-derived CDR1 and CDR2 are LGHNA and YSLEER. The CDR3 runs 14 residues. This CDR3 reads CASSPQGGGYEQFF. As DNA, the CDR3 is TGCGCCAGCAGCCCTCAAGGAGGGGGCTATGAGCAGTTCTTC.

The CDR3 region is CASSLGGREETQYF. CDR3 nucleotides: TGTGCCAGCAGTCTGGGGGGGCGGGAGGAGACCCAGTACTTC. The rearrangement joins TRBV28 to TRBJ2-5, with D perhaps matching TRBD2 (7 bases). Trimming pared 5 bases from V and 5 bases from J, leaving 15 bases between. In germline, CDR1 is MDHEN, CDR2 SYDVKM. This CDR3 spans 14 amino acids. Full variable domain (outside the CDR3, taken from reference TRBV28 and TRBJ2-5): DVKVTQSSRYLVKRTGEKVFLECVQDMDHENMFWYRQDPGLGLRLIYFSYDVKMKEKGDIPEGYSVSREKKERFSLILESASTNQTSMYLCASSLGGREETQYFGPGTRLLVL.

As DNA, the CDR3 is TGTGCCATCACAGGCCTAGCGGGGGGGCAGGAGCAGTTCTTC. It is translated as CAITGLAGGQEQFF. V is TRBV10-3 and J is TRBJ2-1, with 12 bases matching TRBD2. Germline CDR1 ENHRY, CDR2 SYGVKD. The trim removed 7 bases at V and 10 bases at J, leaving 8 bases unmatched. The CDR3 loop spans 14 amino acids.

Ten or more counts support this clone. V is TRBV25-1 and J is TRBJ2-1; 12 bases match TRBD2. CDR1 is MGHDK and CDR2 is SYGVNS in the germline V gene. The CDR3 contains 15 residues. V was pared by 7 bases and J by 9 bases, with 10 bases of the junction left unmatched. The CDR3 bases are TGTGCCAGCAACTCGCCTAGCGGGGGGGCGGGTGAGCAGTTCTTC. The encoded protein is CASNSPSGGAGEQFF.

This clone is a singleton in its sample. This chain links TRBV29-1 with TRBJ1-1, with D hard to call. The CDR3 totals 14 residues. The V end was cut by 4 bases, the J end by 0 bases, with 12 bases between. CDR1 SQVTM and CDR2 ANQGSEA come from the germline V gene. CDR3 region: CSVALTSMNTEAFF. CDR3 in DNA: TGCAGCGTTGCCCTCACTTCCATGAACACTGAAGCTTTCTTT.

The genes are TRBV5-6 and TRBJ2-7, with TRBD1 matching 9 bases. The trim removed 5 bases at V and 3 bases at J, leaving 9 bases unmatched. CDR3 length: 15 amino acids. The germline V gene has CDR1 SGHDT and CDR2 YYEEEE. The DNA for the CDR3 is TGTGCCAGCAGAAATGGACAGGGGCCATTCTACGAGCAGTACTTC. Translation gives CASRNGQGPFYEQYF.

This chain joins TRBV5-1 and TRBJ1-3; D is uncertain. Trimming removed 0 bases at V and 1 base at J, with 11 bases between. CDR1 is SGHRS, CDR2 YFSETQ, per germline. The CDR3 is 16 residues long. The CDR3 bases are TGCGCCAGCAGCTTGGCGGGGATTGATTCTGGAAACACCATATATTTT. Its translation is CASSLAGIDSGNTIYF.

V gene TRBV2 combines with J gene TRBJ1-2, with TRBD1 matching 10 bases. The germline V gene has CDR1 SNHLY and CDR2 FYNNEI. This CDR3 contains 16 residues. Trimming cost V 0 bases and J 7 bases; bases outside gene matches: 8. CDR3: CASSEALRQGAGGYTF. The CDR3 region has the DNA TGTGCCAGCAGTGAAGCGCTTCGACAGGGGGCCGGTGGCTACACCTTC. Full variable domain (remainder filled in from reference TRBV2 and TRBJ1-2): EPEVTQTPSHQVTQMGQEVILRCVPISNHLYFYWYRQILGQKVEFLVSFYNNEISEKSEIFDDQFSVERPDGSNFTLKIRSTKLEDSAMYFCASSEALRQGAGGYTFGSGTRLTVV.

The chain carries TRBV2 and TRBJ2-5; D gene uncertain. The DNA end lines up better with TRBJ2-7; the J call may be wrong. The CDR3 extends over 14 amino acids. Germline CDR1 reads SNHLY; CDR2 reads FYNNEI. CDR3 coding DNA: TGTGCCAGCATCCGAGTCCCGAGCTCCTACGAGCAGTACTTC. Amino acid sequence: CASIRVPSSYEQYF.

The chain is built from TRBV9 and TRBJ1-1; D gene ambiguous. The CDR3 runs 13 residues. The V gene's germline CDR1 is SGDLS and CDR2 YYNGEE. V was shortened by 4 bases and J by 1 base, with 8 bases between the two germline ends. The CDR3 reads CASSPRTNTEAFF. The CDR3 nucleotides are TGTGCCAGCAGCCCCAGAACGAACACTGAAGCTTTCTTT.

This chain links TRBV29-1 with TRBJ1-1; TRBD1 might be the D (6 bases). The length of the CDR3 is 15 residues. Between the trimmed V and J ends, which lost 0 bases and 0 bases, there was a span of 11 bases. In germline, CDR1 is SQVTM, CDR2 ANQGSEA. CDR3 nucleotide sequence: TGCAGCGTTGAAGATACAGGGTGGATGAACACTGAAGCTTTCTTT. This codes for CSVEDTGWMNTEAFF.

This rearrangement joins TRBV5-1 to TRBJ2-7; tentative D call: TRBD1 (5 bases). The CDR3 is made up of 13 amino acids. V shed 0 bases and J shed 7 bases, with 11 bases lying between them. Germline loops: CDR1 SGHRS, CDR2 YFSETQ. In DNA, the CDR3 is TGCGCCAGCAGCTTGGGACAGTCTTCAGAGCAGTACTTC. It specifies CASSLGQSSEQYF.

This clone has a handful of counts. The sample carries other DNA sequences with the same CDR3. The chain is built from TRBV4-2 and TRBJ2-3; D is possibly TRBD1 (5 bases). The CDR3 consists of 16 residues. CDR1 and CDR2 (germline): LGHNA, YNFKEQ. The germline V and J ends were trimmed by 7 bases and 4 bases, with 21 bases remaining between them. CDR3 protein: CASTPYSGFGPDTQYF. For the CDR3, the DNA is TGTGCCAGCACCCCCTACTCAGGGTTCGGCCCAGATACGCAGTATTTT.

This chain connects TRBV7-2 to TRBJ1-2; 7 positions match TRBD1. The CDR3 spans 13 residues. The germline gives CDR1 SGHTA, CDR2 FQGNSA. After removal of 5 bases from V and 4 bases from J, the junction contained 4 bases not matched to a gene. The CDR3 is CASSLTGAYGYTF. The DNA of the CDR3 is TGTGCCAGCAGCCTAACAGGGGCCTATGGCTACACCTTC.

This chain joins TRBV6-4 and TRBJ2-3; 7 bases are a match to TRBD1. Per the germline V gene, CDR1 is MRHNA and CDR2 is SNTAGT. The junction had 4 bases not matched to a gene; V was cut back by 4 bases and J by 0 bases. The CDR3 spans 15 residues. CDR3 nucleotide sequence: TGTGCCAGCAGTGCCGGGACAGCTAGCACAGATACGCAGTATTTT. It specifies CASSAGTASTDTQYF.

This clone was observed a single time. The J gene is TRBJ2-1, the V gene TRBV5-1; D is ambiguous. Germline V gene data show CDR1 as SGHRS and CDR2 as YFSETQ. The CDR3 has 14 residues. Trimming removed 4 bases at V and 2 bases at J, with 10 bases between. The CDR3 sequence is CASSPGTTYNEQFF. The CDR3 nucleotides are TGCGCCAGCAGCCCTGGAACTACCTACAATGAGCAGTTCTTC.